This T cell receptor (beta chain) was sequenced in a study of post-analysis software for immune sequencing data. Study findings and constraints: Higher frequency in patients than in controls was seen for roughly five TRBV segments, with TRBV5-6, TRBV5-1 and TRBV20-1 among them. People with multiple sclerosis had a significantly lower normalized Chao1 diversity than controls did. Under F measure analysis, samples from one preparation batch co-clustered strongly.

V lost 4 bases to trimming and J lost 7 bases; unmatched junction nucleotides: 11. CDR1 is SGHRS and CDR2 is YFSETQ in the germline V gene. The length of the CDR3 is 15 residues. Notes on this clonotype: Its antigen is still unknown.

Tagging with unique molecular identifiers was a feature of the TCR beta cDNA libraries. Out of roughly 0.85 to 11 million T cells, hundreds of thousands of cDNA molecules were generated. TCRdb redid the calling of the PCR reads with MiXCR, one entry per CDR3 protein. The data show some 500,000 distinct CDR3 sequences, with around 40% seen just once and 12% held by the top ten. The sequence was obtained from a girl between 5 and 17 years old with multiple sclerosis. Source material: blood. V gene TRBV5-1 combines with J gene TRBJ2-7, with 10 bases that match TRBD1. In DNA, the CDR3 is TGCGCCAGCAGCCCGACAGGGGGCACCTACAATGAGCAGTACTTC. Translating gives CASSPTGGTYNEQYF.